The clone carrying this TCR beta chain showed up just a few times. Antigen unknown. Researchers made TCR cDNA using 5'RACE template switching, and this step added a universal primer site and UMIs. MiXCR, run by TCRdb on the 5' RACE reads, gives a single entry per CDR3 protein. The sample has about 130,000 distinct CDR3 sequences, 8% to 10% seen once. The sample comes from a study of T cells after yellow fever vaccination. Findings of the study overall: Highly abundant clonotypes carried over from the bulk population could end up in FACS-sorted repertoires as contaminants. Researchers report a weaker secondary response that nonetheless peaked faster, day 5 versus 15. Subsequent to the booster, the majority of primary-vaccination clones reappeared (about 97% CD4, 88% CD8).

V shed 4 bases, J shed 5 bases, and the junction held 2 bases outside the gene matches. CDR1 is MRHNA and CDR2 is SNTAGT in the germline V gene. CDR3 size: 14 residues. The chain recombines TRBV6-4 with TRBJ2-1; TRBD2 matches at 10 bases. The clonotype comes from a man younger than 30 who received the YFV17D yellow fever vaccine. The sequencing used CD8+ T cells sorted from PBMCs, collected on the day of the yellow fever booster vaccination. The CDR3 loop is CASSVAGGNNEQFF. As DNA, the CDR3 is TGTGCCAGCAGTGTAGCGGGGGGTAACAATGAGCAGTTCTTC.